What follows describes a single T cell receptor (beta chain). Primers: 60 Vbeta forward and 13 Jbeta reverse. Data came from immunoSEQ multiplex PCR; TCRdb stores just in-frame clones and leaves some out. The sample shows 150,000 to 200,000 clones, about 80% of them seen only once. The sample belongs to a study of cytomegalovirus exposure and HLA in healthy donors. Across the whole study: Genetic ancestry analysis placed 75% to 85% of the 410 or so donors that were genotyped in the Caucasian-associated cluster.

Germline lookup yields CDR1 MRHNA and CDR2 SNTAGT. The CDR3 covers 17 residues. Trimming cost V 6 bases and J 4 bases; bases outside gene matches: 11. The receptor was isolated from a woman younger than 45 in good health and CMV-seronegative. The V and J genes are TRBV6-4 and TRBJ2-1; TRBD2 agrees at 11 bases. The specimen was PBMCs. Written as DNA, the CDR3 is TGTGCCAGCAGCACTGGGGCGACTAGCGGGATATACAATGAGCAGTTCTTC. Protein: CASSTGATSGIYNEQFF.